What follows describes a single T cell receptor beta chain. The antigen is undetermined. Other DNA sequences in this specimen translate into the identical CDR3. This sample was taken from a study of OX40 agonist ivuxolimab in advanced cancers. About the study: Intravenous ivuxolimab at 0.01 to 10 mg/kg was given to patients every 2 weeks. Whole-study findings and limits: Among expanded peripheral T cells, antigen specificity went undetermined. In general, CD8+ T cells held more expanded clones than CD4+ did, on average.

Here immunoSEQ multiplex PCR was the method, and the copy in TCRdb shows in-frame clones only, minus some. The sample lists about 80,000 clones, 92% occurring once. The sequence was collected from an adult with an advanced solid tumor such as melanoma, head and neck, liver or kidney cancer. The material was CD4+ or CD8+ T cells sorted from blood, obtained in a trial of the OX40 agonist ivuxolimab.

The CDR3 bases are TGTGCCAGCAGCTTGGGTGCAGGGGGCGGCAATCAGCCCCAGCATTTT. It translates to CASSLGAGGGNQPQHF. The chain links TRBV5-6 to TRBJ1-5; the match to TRBD1 covers 8 bases. V gave up 0 bases and J gave up 2 bases; unmatched junction bases: 4. Germline assignment: CDR1 SGHDT and CDR2 YYEEEE. The CDR3 extends over 16 amino acids.